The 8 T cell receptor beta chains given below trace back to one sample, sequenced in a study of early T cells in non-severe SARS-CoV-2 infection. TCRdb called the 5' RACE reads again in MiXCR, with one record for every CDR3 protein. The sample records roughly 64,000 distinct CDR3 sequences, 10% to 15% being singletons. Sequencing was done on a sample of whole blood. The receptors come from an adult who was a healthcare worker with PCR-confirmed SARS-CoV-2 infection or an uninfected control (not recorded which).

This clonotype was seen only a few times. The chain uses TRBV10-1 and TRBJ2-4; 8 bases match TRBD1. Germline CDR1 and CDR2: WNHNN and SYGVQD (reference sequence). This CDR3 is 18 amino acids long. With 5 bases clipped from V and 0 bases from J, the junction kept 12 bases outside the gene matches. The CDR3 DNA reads TGCGCCAGCAGTACTGGACAGGGCTCCCCTGTAGCCAAAAACATTCAGTACTTC. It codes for CASSTGQGSPVAKNIQYF.

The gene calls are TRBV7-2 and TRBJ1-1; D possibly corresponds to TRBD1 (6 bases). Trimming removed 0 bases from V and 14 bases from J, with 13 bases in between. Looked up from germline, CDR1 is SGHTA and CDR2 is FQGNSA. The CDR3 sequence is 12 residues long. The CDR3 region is CASSLAAGARFF. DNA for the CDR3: TGTGCCAGCAGCTTAGCGGCGGGGGCCCGGTTCTTT.

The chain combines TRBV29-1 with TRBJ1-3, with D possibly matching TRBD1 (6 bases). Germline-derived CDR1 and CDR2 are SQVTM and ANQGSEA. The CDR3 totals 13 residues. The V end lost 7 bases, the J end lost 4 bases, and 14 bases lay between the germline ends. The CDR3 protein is CSAQGYRGNTIYF. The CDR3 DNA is TGCAGCGCACAGGGCTATCGAGGAAACACCATATATTTT.

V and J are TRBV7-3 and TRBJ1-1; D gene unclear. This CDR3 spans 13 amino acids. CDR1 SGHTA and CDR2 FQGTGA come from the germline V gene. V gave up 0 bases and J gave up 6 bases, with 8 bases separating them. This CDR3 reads CASSLTGLPEAFF. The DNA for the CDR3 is TGTGCCAGCAGCTTAACTGGGTTGCCTGAAGCTTTCTTT.

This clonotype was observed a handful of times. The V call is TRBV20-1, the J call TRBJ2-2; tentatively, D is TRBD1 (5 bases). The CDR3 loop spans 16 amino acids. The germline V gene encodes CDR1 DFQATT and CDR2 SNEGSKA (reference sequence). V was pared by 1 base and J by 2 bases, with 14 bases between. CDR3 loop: CSARVTGVTNTGELFF. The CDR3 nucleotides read TGCAGTGCTAGAGTTACAGGCGTTACTAACACCGGGGAGCTGTTTTTT.

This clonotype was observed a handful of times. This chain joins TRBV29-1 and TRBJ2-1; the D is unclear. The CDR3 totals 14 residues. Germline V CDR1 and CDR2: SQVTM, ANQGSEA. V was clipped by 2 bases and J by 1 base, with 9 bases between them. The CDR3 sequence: CSVEILESYNEQFF. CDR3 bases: TGCAGCGTTGAAATTCTAGAATCCTACAATGAGCAGTTCTTC.

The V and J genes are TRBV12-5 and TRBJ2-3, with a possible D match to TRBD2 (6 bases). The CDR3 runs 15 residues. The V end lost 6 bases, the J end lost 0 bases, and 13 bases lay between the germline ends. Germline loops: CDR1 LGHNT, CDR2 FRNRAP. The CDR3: CASGRSGPSTDTQYF. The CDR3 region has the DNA TGTGCTAGTGGCCGAAGCGGGCCAAGCACAGATACGCAGTATTTT.

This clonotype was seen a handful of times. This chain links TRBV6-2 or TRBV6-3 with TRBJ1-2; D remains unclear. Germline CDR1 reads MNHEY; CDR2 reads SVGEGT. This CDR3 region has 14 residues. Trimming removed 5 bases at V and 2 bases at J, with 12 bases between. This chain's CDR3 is CASSPLTQNYGYTF. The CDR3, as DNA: TGTGCCAGCAGTCCTTTGACACAGAACTATGGCTACACCTTC.